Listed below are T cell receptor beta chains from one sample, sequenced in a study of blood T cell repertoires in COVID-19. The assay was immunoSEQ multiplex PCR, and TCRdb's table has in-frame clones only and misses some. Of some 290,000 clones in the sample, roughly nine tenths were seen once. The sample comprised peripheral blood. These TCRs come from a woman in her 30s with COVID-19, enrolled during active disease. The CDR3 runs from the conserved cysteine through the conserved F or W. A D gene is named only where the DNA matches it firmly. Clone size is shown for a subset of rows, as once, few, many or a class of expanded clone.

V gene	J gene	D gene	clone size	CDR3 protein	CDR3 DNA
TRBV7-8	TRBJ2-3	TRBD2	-	CASSFLAGGMDTQYF	TGTGCCAGCAGCTTTTTAGCGGGGGGGATGGATACGCAGTATTTT
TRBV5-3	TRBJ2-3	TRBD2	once	CARSLPQSGLASTDTQYF	TGTGCCAGAAGCTTACCGCAGTCGGGACTAGCGAGCACAGATACGCAGTATTTT
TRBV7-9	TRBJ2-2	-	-	CASSLALRQGPGELFF	TGTGCCAGCAGCTTAGCCCTACGGCAGGGTCCCGGGGAGCTGTTTTTT
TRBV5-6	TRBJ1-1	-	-	CASSPRNTEAFF	TGTGCCAGCAGCCCCAGGAACACTGAAGCTTTCTTT
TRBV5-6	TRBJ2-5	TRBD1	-	CASSWGTSGTGVGETQYF	TGTGCCAGCAGCTGGGGGACTTCCGGGACAGGGGTAGGAGAGACCCAGTACTTC
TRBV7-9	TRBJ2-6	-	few	CASSLVPHSSGANVLTF	TGTGCCAGCAGCTTAGTCCCCCACTCCTCTGGGGCCAACGTCCTGACTTTC
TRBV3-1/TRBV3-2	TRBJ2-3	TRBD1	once	CASSQQGGHGDTQYF	TGTGCCAGCAGCCAGCAAGGGGGCCACGGGGATACGCAGTATTTT
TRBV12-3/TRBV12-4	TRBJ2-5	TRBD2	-	CASTPGGQETQYF	TGTGCCAGCACCCCGGGAGGCCAAGAGACCCAGTACTTC
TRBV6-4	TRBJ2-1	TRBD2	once	CASSASGGEYNEQFF	TGTGCCAGCAGTGCTAGCGGGGGGGAGTACAATGAGCAGTTCTTC
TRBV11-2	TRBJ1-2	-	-	CASSLLDYGYTF	TGTGCCAGCAGCTTATTAGATTATGGCTACACCTTC
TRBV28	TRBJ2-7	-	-	CASQLGGGTANYEQYF	TGTGCCAGCCAATTAGGGGGGGGGACGGCTAACTACGAGCAGTACTTC
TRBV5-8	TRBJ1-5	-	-	CASSLYSPGISQPQHF	TGTGCCAGCAGCTTATATTCTCCAGGAATTAGTCAGCCCCAGCATTTT
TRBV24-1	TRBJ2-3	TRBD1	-	CATSDPRQGGKDTQYF	TGTGCCACCAGTGACCCGAGACAGGGTGGAAAAGATACGCAGTATTTT
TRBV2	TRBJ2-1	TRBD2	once	CASVRTRRNEQFF	TGTGCCAGCGTTAGGACTAGGAGGAATGAGCAGTTCTTC
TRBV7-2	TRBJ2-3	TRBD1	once	CASSPGTGRGTDTQYF	TGTGCCAGCAGCCCGGGGACAGGGAGAGGCACAGATACGCAGTATTTT
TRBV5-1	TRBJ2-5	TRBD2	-	CASSFGGIPETQYF	TGCGCCAGCAGCTTCGGGGGGATCCCTGAGACCCAGTACTTC
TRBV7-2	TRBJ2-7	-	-	CASSLVSGSYEQYF	TGTGCCAGCAGCTTAGTTTCCGGGTCCTACGAGCAGTACTTC
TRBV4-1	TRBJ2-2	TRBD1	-	CASSQVAGGTGELFF	TGCGCCAGCAGCCAAGTGGCAGGGGGCACCGGGGAGCTGTTTTTT
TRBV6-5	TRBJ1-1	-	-	CASSYEEGKIVAFF	TGTGCCAGCAGTTATGAGGAGGGAAAGATTGTAGCTTTCTTT
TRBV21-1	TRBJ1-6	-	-	CASSSRQGPDSPLHF	TGTGCCAGCAGCAGCAGACAGGGCCCGGATTCACCCCTCCACTTT
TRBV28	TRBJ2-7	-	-	CASSRLYEQYF	TGTGCCAGCAGCCGCCTATACGAGCAGTACTTC
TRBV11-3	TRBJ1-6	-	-	CASSLEGHPDSPLHF	TGTGCCAGCAGCTTAGAGGGACACCCTGATTCACCCCTCCACTTT
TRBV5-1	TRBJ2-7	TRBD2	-	CASSPRREGWSTYEQYF	TGCGCCAGCAGCCCCCGTAGGGAGGGCTGGTCAACCTACGAGCAGTACTTC
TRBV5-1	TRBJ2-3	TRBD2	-	CASSFDGGAFDTQYF	TGCGCCAGCAGCTTCGACGGGGGGGCCTTCGATACGCAGTATTTT
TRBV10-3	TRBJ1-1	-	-	CAITEQLLNTEAFF	TGTGCCATCACCGAACAGCTCTTGAACACTGAAGCTTTCTTT